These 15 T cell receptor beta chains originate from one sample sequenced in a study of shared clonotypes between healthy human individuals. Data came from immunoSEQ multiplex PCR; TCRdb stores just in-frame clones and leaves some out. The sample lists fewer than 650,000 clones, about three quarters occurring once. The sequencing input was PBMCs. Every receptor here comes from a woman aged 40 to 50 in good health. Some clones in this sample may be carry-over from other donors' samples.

CDR3 in amino acids: CASSLGSGERRNEQFF. CDR3 in DNA: TGTGCCAGCAGCTTGGGATCGGGGGAGCGGCGGAATGAGCAGTTCTTC. The chain carries TRBV5-6 and TRBJ2-1, with D perhaps TRBD2 (6 bases). The ends were cut back, 0 bases at V and 7 bases at J, with 17 bases in the middle. Germline lookup yields CDR1 SGHDT and CDR2 YYEEEE. This CDR3 contains 16 residues.

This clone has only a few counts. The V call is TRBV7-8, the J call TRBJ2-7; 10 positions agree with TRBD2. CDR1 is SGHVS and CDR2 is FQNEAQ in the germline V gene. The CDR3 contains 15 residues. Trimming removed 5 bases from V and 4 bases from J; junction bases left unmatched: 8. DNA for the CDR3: TGTGCCAGCAGCCGAGGAGCGGGAGGGAGTTACGAGCAGTACTTC. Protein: CASSRGAGGSYEQYF. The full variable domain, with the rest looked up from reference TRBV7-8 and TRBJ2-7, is GAGVSQSPRYKVAKRGQDVALRCDPISGHVSLFWYQQALGQGPEFLTYFQNEAQLDKSGLPSDRFFAERPEGSVSTLKIQRTQQEDSAVYLCASSRGAGGSYEQYFGPGTRLTVT.

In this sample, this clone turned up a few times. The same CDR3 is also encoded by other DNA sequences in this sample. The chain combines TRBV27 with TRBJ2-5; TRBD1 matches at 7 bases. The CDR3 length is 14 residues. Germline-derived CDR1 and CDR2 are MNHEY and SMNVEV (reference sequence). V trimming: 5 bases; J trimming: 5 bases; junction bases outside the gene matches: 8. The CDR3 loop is CASSRGPLGETQYF. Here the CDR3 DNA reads TGTGCCAGCAGTAGGGGGCCACTCGGGGAGACCCAGTACTTC.

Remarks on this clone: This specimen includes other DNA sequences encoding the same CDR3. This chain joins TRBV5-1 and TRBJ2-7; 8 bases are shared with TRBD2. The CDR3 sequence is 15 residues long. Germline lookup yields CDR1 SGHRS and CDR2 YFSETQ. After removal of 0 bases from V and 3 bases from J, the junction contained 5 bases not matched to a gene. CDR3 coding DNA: TGCGCCAGCAGCTTGGGTACTAGCGGAGGCTACGAGCAGTACTTC. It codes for CASSLGTSGGYEQYF. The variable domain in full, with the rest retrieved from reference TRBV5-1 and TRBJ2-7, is KAGVTQTPRYLIKTRGQQVTLSCSPISGHRSVSWYQQTPGQGLQFLFEYFSETQRNKGNFPGRFSGRQFSNSRSEMNVSTLELGDSALYLCASSLGTSGGYEQYFGPGTRLTVT.

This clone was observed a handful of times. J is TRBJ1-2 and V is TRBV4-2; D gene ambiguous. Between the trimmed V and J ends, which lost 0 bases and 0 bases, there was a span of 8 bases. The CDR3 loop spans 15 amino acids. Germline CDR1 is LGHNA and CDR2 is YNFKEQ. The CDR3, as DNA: TGTGCCAGCAGCCAAGATACAGTCACTAACTATGGCTACACCTTC. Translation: CASSQDTVTNYGYTF.

DNA for the CDR3: TGTGCCAGCAGCGTAGCTACGGTTTTTAACTATGGCTACACCTTC. It encodes CASSVATVFNYGYTF. The rearrangement joins TRBV9 to TRBJ1-2; D is uncertain. The CDR3 extends over 15 amino acids. Germline V gives CDR1 SGDLS, CDR2 YYNGEE. V was clipped by 0 bases and J by 1 base, with 10 bases between them. Using reference TRBV9 and TRBJ1-2 for the parts outside the CDR3, the full variable domain is DSGVTQTPKHLITATGQRVTLRCSPRSGDLSVYWYQQSLDQGLQFLIQYYNGEERAKGNILERFSAQQFPDLHSELNLSSLELGDSALYFCASSVATVFNYGYTFGSGTRLTVV.

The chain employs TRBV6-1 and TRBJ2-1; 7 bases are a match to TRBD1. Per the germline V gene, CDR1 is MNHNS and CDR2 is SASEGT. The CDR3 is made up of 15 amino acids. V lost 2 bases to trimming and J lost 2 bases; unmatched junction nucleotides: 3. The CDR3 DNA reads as TGTGCCAGCAGTGAAACGCAGGGGGCCTACAATGAGCAGTTCTTC. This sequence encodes CASSETQGAYNEQFF.

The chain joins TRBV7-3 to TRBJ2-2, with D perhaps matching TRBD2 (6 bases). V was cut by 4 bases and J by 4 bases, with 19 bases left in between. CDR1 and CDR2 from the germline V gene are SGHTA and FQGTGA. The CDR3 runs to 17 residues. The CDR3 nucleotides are TGTGCCAGCAGCTCTAAATTCCAGGCCGGGGGCACCGGGGAGCTGTTTTTT. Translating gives CASSSKFQAGGTGELFF.

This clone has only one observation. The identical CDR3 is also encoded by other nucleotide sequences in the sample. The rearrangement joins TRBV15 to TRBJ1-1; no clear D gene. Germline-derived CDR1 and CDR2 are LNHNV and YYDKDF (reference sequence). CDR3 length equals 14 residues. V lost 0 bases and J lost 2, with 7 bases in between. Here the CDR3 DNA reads TGTGCCACCAGCAGAGATCGGACCAACACTGAAGCTTTCTTT. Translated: CATSRDRTNTEAFF. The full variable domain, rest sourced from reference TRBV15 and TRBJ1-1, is DAMVIQNPRYQVTQFGKPVTLSCSQTLNHNVMYWYQQKSSQAPKLLFHYYDKDFNNEADTPDNFQSRRPNTSFCFLDIRSPGLGDTAMYLCATSRDRTNTEAFFGQGTRLTVV.

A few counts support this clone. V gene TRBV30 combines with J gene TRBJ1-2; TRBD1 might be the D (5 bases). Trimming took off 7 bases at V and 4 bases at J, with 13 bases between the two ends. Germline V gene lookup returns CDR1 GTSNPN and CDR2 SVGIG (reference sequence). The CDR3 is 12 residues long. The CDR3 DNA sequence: TGTGCCTTCGCCGGGACGGGCTATGGCTACACCTTC. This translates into CAFAGTGYGYTF.

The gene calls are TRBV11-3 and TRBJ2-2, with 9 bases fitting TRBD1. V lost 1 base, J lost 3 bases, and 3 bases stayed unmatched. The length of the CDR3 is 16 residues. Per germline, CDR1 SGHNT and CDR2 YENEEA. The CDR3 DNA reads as TGTGCCAGCAGCTTAGGGGGACAGGGTTACACCGGGGAGCTGTTTTTT. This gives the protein CASSLGGQGYTGELFF.

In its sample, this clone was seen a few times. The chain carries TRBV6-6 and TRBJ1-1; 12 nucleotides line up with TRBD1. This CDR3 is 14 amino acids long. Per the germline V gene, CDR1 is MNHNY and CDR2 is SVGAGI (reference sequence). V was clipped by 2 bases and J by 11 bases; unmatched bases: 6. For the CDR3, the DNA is TGTGCCAGCAGTTACATGGGACAGGGGGCGCCTGCTTTCTTT. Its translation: CASSYMGQGAPAFF.

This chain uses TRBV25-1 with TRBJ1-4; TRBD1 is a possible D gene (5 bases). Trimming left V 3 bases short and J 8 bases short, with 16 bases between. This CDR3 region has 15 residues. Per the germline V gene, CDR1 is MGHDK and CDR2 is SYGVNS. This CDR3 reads CASSDSAGHGEKLFF. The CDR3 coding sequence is TGTGCCAGCAGTGACTCGGCAGGGCATGGCGAAAAACTGTTTTTT.

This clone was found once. This CDR3 reads CASNALGEGNQETQYF. CDR3 DNA: TGTGCCAGCAACGCTCTGGGGGAAGGTAACCAAGAGACCCAGTACTTC. The V gene is TRBV28, the J gene TRBJ2-5, with D possibly called TRBD1 or TRBD2 (5 bases each). The CDR3 has 16 residues. Trimming removed 7 bases at V and 0 bases at J, with 18 bases between. CDR1 is MDHEN, CDR2 SYDVKM, per germline.

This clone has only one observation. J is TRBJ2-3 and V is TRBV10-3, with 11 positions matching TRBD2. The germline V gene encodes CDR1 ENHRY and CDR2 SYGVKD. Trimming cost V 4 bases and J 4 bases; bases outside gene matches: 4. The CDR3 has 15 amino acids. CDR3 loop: CAISGVAGGADTQYF. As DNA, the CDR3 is TGTGCCATCAGTGGGGTAGCGGGAGGGGCAGATACGCAGTATTTT.